This T cell receptor beta chain came from a study of T cell responses to AZD1222 COVID-19 vaccine. Study-level points and caveats: Females outnumbered males among donors, who were mostly white British; clonal diversity was possibly underestimated. Repertoire sampling was restricted to post-peak T cell response timepoints. Distributed over spike, vaccine-associated CD4 TCRs predominated at 160-218 and 743-854. It was only a handful of AZD1222 recipients who were seropositive at baseline.

Clones were sequenced by immunoSEQ multiplex PCR, and TCRdb holds only the in-frame ones, with some missing. The sample records some 150,000 clones, just over 90% being singletons. Of note for this clone: Its antigen remains unidentified.

Germline values: CDR1 SGHAT, CDR2 FQNNGV. The V end lost 1 base, the J end lost 3 bases, and 9 bases lay between the germline ends. There are 15 residues in the CDR3. This clonotype was obtained from an adult in good health. This sample comprised peripheral blood, obtained on day 0 of AZD1222 vaccination. V and J are TRBV11-2 and TRBJ2-2; D ambiguous. The CDR3, as DNA: TGTGCCAGCAGCTTAGTAGCAATGGACACCGGGGAGCTGTTTTTT. This codes for CASSLVAMDTGELFF.